These 28 T cell receptor beta chains were all obtained from the same sample, sequenced in a study of human T cells and chemical hapten exposure. One entry per CDR3 protein results from TCRdb running MiXCR on the RACE reads. The data show roughly 70,000 distinct CDR3 sequences, approximately 29% seen once. Regarding time point: patch test 1, 2 weeks after DPC sensitization. The treatment: therapeutic diphenylcyclopropenone sensitization with weekly scalp DPC. Here the sequenced sample was whole blood, taken in connection with sensitization to the hapten diphenylcyclopropenone (DPC). The receptor source for this set is a man in his forties or fifties with alopecia areata. Some clones in this sample may be carry-over from other donors' samples.

This clonotype was picked up a small number of times. The rearrangement uses TRBV6-5 and TRBJ2-1, with 16 bases that match TRBD2. This CDR3 region has 19 residues. Trimming at V came to 8 bases and at J to 5 bases, leaving 15 bases not matched to a gene. Germline lookup yields CDR1 MNHEY and CDR2 SVGAGI. The CDR3 coding sequence is TGTGCCAGCTCACCCAAGGTTGGGACTAGCGGGAGGGCCGACAATGAGCAGTTCTTC. Translated, it gives CASSPKVGTSGRADNEQFF.

This clonotype was seen a few times. V usage is TRBV9 and J usage is TRBJ2-1; 8 positions match TRBD2. In germline, CDR1 is SGDLS, CDR2 YYNGEE. Trimming cost V 3 bases and J 7 bases; bases outside gene matches: 12. The CDR3 covers 16 residues. The CDR3 here is CASSALPQRELNEQFF. The CDR3 DNA sequence: TGTGCCAGCAGCGCCCTGCCCCAGCGGGAGTTGAATGAGCAGTTCTTC.

The rearrangement uses TRBV29-1 and TRBJ2-2; 7 positions match TRBD2. Germline values: CDR1 SQVTM, CDR2 ANQGSEA. The CDR3 loop spans 17 amino acids. V dropped 7 bases and J dropped 0; count of bases not matched to a gene: 14. The CDR3 sequence is CSAVGGVGSPNTGELFF. Here the CDR3 DNA reads TGCAGCGCCGTGGGGGGGGTCGGGAGCCCGAACACCGGGGAGCTGTTTTTT.

This clonotype was counted only a few times. This sequence joins TRBV5-1 and TRBJ1-1, with D possibly TRBD1 on 5 matching bases. Germline V CDR1 and CDR2: SGHRS, YFSETQ. Deletions cut 2 bases from V and 6 bases from J, with 11 bases between. The CDR3 has 13 residues. CDR3 coding DNA: TGCGCCAGCAGCTTCGGGGGAGACTCTGAAGCTTTCTTT. Residues: CASSFGGDSEAFF.

This rearrangement joins TRBV2 to TRBJ2-3; perhaps TRBD1 as D (5 bases). The ends were cut back, 8 bases at V and 9 bases at J, with 24 bases in the middle. From germline, CDR1 is SNHLY and CDR2 FYNNEI. The CDR3 sequence is 15 residues long. CDR3 region: CASGVRNRPIGTQYF. Written as DNA, the CDR3 is TGTGCCAGCGGGGTCCGAAACAGGCCTATTGGGACGCAGTATTTT.

CDR3 sequence reads: CATSDQGLAGYNEQFF. CDR3 in DNA: TGTGCCACCAGTGATCAAGGACTAGCGGGCTACAATGAGCAGTTCTTC. The chain joins TRBV24-1 to TRBJ2-1; 11 positions match TRBD2. Germline loops: CDR1 KGHDR, CDR2 SFDVKD. V gave up 3 bases and J gave up 3 bases; unmatched junction bases: 3. The CDR3 is made up of 16 amino acids.

V and J are TRBV6-2 or TRBV6-3 and TRBJ2-4; D uncertain. This CDR3 is 16 amino acids long. V shed 2 bases and J shed 0 bases, with 11 bases lying between them. Per germline, CDR1 MNHEY and CDR2 SVGEGT. The CDR3 protein is CASSYRTELAKNIQYF. The CDR3 DNA follows: TGTGCCAGCAGTTACCGGACGGAGCTAGCCAAAAACATTCAGTACTTC.

The chain recombines TRBV6-6 with TRBJ2-5; TRBD2 might be the D (6 bases). CDR1 is MNHNY, CDR2 SVGAGI, per germline (reference sequence). Between the trimmed V and J ends, which lost 9 bases and 2 bases, there was a span of 13 bases. The CDR3 spans 13 residues. Here the CDR3 reads CASHWREQETQYF. CDR3 nucleotide sequence: TGTGCCAGTCACTGGCGGGAACAAGAGACCCAGTACTTC.

The V and J genes are TRBV29-1 and TRBJ2-3, with TRBD2 matching over 10 bases. CDR1 and CDR2 from the germline V gene are SQVTM and ANQGSEA. The CDR3 length is 14 residues. V trimming: 5 bases; J trimming: 1 base; junction bases outside the gene matches: 3. CDR3 protein: CSVTGLAGTDTQYF. In DNA, the CDR3 is TGCAGCGTTACCGGACTAGCGGGCACAGATACGCAGTATTTT.

A note on this clonotype: Germline and junction disagree at one end, which may indicate a read error. V and J are TRBV12-3 or TRBV12-4 and TRBJ1-3, with unresolved D. The CDR3 consists of 14 residues. CDR3 nucleotides: TGTGCCAGCAGTGAAGGCTTCTCTGGAAACACCGTATATTTT. This gives the protein CASSEGFSGNTVYF.

The chain couples TRBV20-1 to TRBJ1-4, with 7 bases fitting TRBD1. CDR3 length: 15 amino acids. Germline assignment: CDR1 DFQATT and CDR2 SNEGSKA (reference sequence). Trimming at V came to 1 base and at J to 8 bases, leaving 10 bases not matched to a gene. The CDR3 nucleotides are TGCAGTGCTAGAGCTGAGTCGGGACAGCGCGAAAAACTGTTTTTT. As protein: CSARAESGQREKLFF.

The chain combines TRBV5-6 with TRBJ2-2; a possible D gene is TRBD2 (5 bases). Germline CDR1 reads SGHDT; CDR2 reads YYEEEE. V lost 0 bases, J lost 1 base, and 10 bases lay in between. The CDR3 is 16 amino acids. The CDR3, as DNA: TGTGCCAGCAGCTTGGACAGCGGAGTGAACACCGGGGAGCTGTTTTTT. Translated: CASSLDSGVNTGELFF.

The chain combines TRBV12-3 or TRBV12-4 with TRBJ1-2; D is perhaps TRBD1 (6 bases). There are 13 residues in the CDR3. The V end lost 6 bases, the J end lost 4 bases, and 12 bases lay between the germline ends. CDR3 bases: TGTGCCAGCAGCCTCACAGGGAGCTATGGCTACACCTTC. Protein sequence: CASSLTGSYGYTF.

The V call is TRBV28, the J call TRBJ2-3; 7 bases match TRBD2. Per the germline V gene, CDR1 is MDHEN and CDR2 is SYDVKM. The CDR3 extends over 16 amino acids. V shed 5 bases and J 3 bases; nucleotides not matched to a gene: 11. The CDR3: CASSPYAGEMTDTQYF. In DNA, the CDR3 is TGTGCCAGCAGTCCATACGCGGGAGAGATGACAGATACGCAGTATTTT.

This clonotype came up a few times. The rearrangement joins TRBV9 to TRBJ2-3; 14 positions match TRBD2. The germline V gene encodes CDR1 SGDLS and CDR2 YYNGEE. Unmatched junction bases numbered 7, after V lost 6 bases and J lost 4 bases. CDR3 size: 16 residues. The CDR3 loop is CASNVGLAGVPDTQYF. The DNA for the CDR3 is TGTGCCAGCAACGTGGGACTAGCGGGAGTACCAGATACGCAGTATTTT.

V usage is TRBV30 and J usage is TRBJ2-2; D uncertain. The CDR3 runs 13 residues. Germline V lookup: CDR1 GTSNPN, CDR2 SVGIG (reference sequence). V was clipped by 4 bases and J by 1 base, with 7 bases between them. CDR3 loop: CAWNLGNTGELFF. The CDR3 coding sequence is TGTGCCTGGAACCTAGGGAACACCGGGGAGCTGTTTTTT.

This sequence joins TRBV14 and TRBJ2-5, with 8 bases identical to TRBD1. Germline trimming cut 4 bases from V and 5 bases from J; bases unmatched to any gene: 6. CDR3 size: 14 residues. The germline V gene encodes CDR1 SGHDN and CDR2 FVKESK. The CDR3 protein is CASSRDRGEETQYF. The CDR3 DNA follows: TGTGCCAGCAGCCGAGACAGGGGAGAGGAGACCCAGTACTTC.

This clonotype occurred a few times. The chain has TRBV6-6 and TRBJ2-1, with 8 bases matching TRBD2. The CDR3 runs to 14 residues. V trimming: 8 bases; J trimming: 7 bases; junction bases outside the gene matches: 10. Germline CDR1 and CDR2: MNHNY and SVGAGI (reference sequence). CDR3 loop: CASHFGTSRNEQFF. The CDR3, as DNA: TGTGCCAGCCATTTCGGGACTAGTCGGAATGAGCAGTTCTTC.

J is TRBJ2-1 and V is TRBV24-1, with unresolved D. V lost 6 bases and J lost 6, with 11 bases in between. Germline values: CDR1 KGHDR, CDR2 SFDVKD. The CDR3 spans 13 residues. CDR3 region: CATSPERANEQFF. The CDR3 bases are TGTGCCACCAGTCCGGAGCGAGCCAATGAGCAGTTCTTC.

This clonotype has a handful of counts. This rearrangement joins TRBV5-1 to TRBJ2-1; tentative D call: TRBD2 (5 bases). With 0 bases removed from V and 7 bases from J, the gap between germline ends came to 11 bases. Germline V gene sequence: CDR1 SGHRS, CDR2 YFSETQ. The CDR3 spans 14 residues. DNA of the CDR3: TGCGCCAGCAGCTTGGGAGGGTCTGTAAATGAGCAGTTCTTC. Its protein is CASSLGGSVNEQFF.

The chain joins TRBV7-9 to TRBJ1-1, with D tentatively TRBD1 (6 bases). V lost 2 bases and J 3 bases, leaving 19 bases between the germline ends. In germline, CDR1 is SEHNR, CDR2 FQNEAQ (reference sequence). The length of the CDR3 is 17 residues. The CDR3 coding sequence is TGTGCCAGCAGCTTATCGCTTTCGACAGGACGGGACACTGAAGCTTTCTTT. Its translation is CASSLSLSTGRDTEAFF.

This chain joins TRBV6-2 or TRBV6-3 and TRBJ2-7; 10 bases are shared with TRBD1. CDR1 MNHEY and CDR2 SVGEGT come from the germline V gene. V lost 8 bases to trimming and J lost 5 bases; unmatched junction nucleotides: 6. The CDR3 runs 13 residues. The CDR3: CASGGQGIHEQYF. The CDR3, as DNA: TGTGCCAGCGGGGGACAGGGGATCCACGAGCAGTACTTC.

The chain uses TRBV30 and TRBJ1-5; 9 nucleotides agree with TRBD1. CDR3 length equals 15 residues. Germline V gene sequence: CDR1 GTSNPN, CDR2 SVGIG (reference sequence). V was clipped by 3 bases and J by 6 bases; unmatched bases: 9. Here the CDR3 reads CAWSTGQGFFQPQHF. The DNA for the CDR3 is TGTGCCTGGAGCACGGGACAGGGATTCTTTCAGCCCCAGCATTTT.

This chain connects TRBV29-1 to TRBJ2-6, with unresolved D. V was shortened by 3 bases and J by 3 bases, with 9 bases between the two germline ends. The CDR3 has 14 amino acids. Germline CDR1 reads SQVTM; CDR2 reads ANQGSEA. Written as DNA, the CDR3 is TGCAGCGTTGATTCCCGGAGTGGGGCCAACGTCCTGACTTTC. Its protein product is CSVDSRSGANVLTF.

V usage is TRBV9 and J usage is TRBJ2-1; 10 bases line up with TRBD2. The germline CDR1 and CDR2 sequences are SGDLS and YYNGEE. The junction had 7 bases not matched to a gene; V was cut back by 4 bases and J by 3 bases. The CDR3 contains 16 residues. CDR3 residues: CASSPQVAGGYNEQFF. As DNA, the CDR3 is TGTGCCAGCAGCCCCCAGGTAGCGGGGGGCTACAATGAGCAGTTCTTC.

This clonotype was seen more than once but under ten times. The chain links TRBV6-4 to TRBJ1-5; D gene unclear. This CDR3 has 13 amino acids. The V and J ends lost 3 bases and 7 bases respectively, with 10 bases between them. The germline V gene encodes CDR1 MRHNA and CDR2 SNTAGT. The CDR3 loop reads CASSDGTQQPQHF. The CDR3, as DNA: TGTGCCAGCAGTGATGGTACTCAACAGCCCCAGCATTTT.

This clonotype showed up just a few times. The V call is TRBV28, the J call TRBJ2-1, with 8 positions matching TRBD2. This CDR3 contains 16 residues. Looked up from germline, CDR1 is MDHEN and CDR2 is SYDVKM. J was trimmed by 7 bases and V by 5 bases; bases with no gene match: 13. CDR3 amino acids: CASSPPAGAPRNEQFF. In nucleotides, the CDR3 is TGTGCCAGCAGTCCCCCAGCGGGAGCTCCTCGGAATGAGCAGTTCTTC.

The gene calls are TRBV9 and TRBJ2-5, with a weak D call TRBD2 (5 bases). The CDR3 runs 15 residues. V lost 0 bases and J lost 4, with 13 bases in between. Germline CDR1 is SGDLS and CDR2 is YYNGEE. CDR3 bases: TGTGCCAGCAGCGTAGATGATAGCGATGCAGAGACCCAGTACTTC. Protein product: CASSVDDSDAETQYF.